What follows is one T cell receptor beta chain and its context. This clonotype was seen ten or more times. Its antigen remains undetermined. Base-call qualities are not available, and no considerably larger clone is one nucleotide away. This entry comes from a study of T cells in Graves' hyperthyroidism and ophthalmopathy (dated by TCRdb to between 2017 and 2020). At the level of the whole study: A discovery cohort of about 95 patients, roughly 45 with Graves' ophthalmopathy and 57 with stable Graves' hyperthyroidism, was used to find distinguishing TCR V-J signatures. Prospective prediction of ophthalmopathy was tested in an independent validation cohort consisting of about 19 hyperthyroidism patients and some 16 patients who later progressed to ophthalmopathy. The approximately 98 discovery patients were randomly divided into training and test sets at a 7:3 ratio. The study also compared thyroid tissue and blood T-cell repertoires from a handful of Graves' hyperthyroidism patients. After blood sampling, hyperthyroidism patients were treated with methimazole at a starting dose of 30 mg daily, and ophthalmopathy patients were treated with high-dose intravenous methylprednisolone. According to the paper, TCR Vbeta CDR3 sequencing was carried out on approximately 140 peripheral blood samples, which came from over 40 ophthalmopathy, roughly 75 hyperthyroidism and approximately 17 progressor patients. Study-wide findings and limitations: Most expanded thyroid clonotypes (frequency above 0.001) were also detected in blood, a finding suggesting that blood repertoires may reflect thyroid immune responses. Ophthalmopathy was separated from stable hyperthyroidism by a 13 V-J signature model, with around 88% sensitivity and about 81% specificity obtained in cross-validation and 80%/75% obtained in testing. In validation, the model predicted progression to ophthalmopathy with 55% to 71% sensitivity and approximately 78% specificity, a median of about 6.7 months before onset. Sample size was not statistically predetermined, and investigators were not blinded to group allocation.

The TCR beta CDR3 regions were amplified from RNA transcripts. For the first round of RT-PCR on the TCR CDR3, the HTBI primer set was used together with the Qiagen OneStep RT-PCR kit. Libraries were constructed in a second round of multiplex PCR, after which size selection and purification were performed. Libraries were sequenced paired-end with 100 bp reads on an Illumina HiSeq2000. As for how the authors treated the data: SOAPnuke was used to process the raw data, throwing out any read that contained adapters or uncalled bases, had a mean Phred below 15, or lacked an exact constant-primer or identifier match. COPE v1.2.5 was used to merge the high-quality paired reads, and each unique nucleotide sequence was defined as a clonotype. MiTCR v1.1 was used to align clonotypes to the IMGT TRBV, TRBD and TRBJ reference segments. The analysis was restricted to V-J combinations with a frequency above 0.0001, which together covered around 99% of the repertoires. The TCS score was defined as F50 (clonal expansion) divided by E x V (chaos), with BLOSUM62-based TCRdist calculated between CDR3 peptides within each V-J. Welch's t-statistics and random forest reduced approximately 520 V-J features to 13, which were used in a naive Bayes classifier (R e1071). Thyroid-blood repertoire similarity was quantified with the Morisita-Horn index. In TCRdb, the public reads were trimmed at Q25 with fastp and aligned with MiXCR, with productive beta chains retained. Rows are combined by CDR3 protein, so each entry shows the most common genes and DNA. TCRdb's processing, not the authors' own work, is the source of the V and J calls. This sample has 550,000 to 700,000 distinct CDR3 sequences in its table, and roughly 46% of those were observed once. Around 20% of the sample is held by the ten biggest clonotypes.

Any patient with an uncontrolled infection, another autoimmune disease, pregnancy or lactation was excluded. Clinical symptoms, serum thyroxine and TRAb, thyroid ultrasound, and orbital computed tomography formed the basis for the diagnoses. Trizol reagent was used to extract total RNA, and RNA quality was then checked on an Agilent 2100 Bioanalyzer. The sequencing input was peripheral blood or thyroid tissue (not recorded which). The clonotype originates from an adult woman with Graves' disease, either hyperthyroidism or ophthalmopathy (not recorded which).

The bases read TGTGCCAGCACCCAAGGGACTCAACACTACACCGGGGAGCTGTTTTTT. Its protein reads: CASTQGTQHYTGELFF. This sequence uses TRBV11-2 and TRBJ2-2; TRBD2 is perhaps the D gene, given 6 matching bases. The V end loses 7 bases and the J end loses 3 bases, and a stretch of 18 bases separates them. Including cysteine and phenylalanine, the CDR3 has 16 amino acids. Only the CDR3 DNA stays, 48 bases, in frame from base 1. Looking up the germline V gene yields CDR1 SGHAT and CDR2 FQNNGV.